The following is a T cell receptor beta chain sequence with its context. Antigen specificity is unknown. Primers: 60 Vbeta forward and 13 Jbeta reverse. Repertoires were generated with immunoSEQ multiplex PCR, while TCRdb's copy carries only in-frame clones and drops some. Of 95,000 to 150,000 clones listed, 63% are singletons. The data belong to a study of cytomegalovirus exposure and HLA in healthy donors. Study in general: About 179 million T cells yielded 117 million unique TCR beta sequences in earlier analysis. Some 85 million unique TCRs from HLA-typed donors were held in an early data release.

Study-level results: Analyses of presence/absence relied on an assumption of roughly uniform sequencing depth across donors. Within an earlier analysis, most TCR beta V segments proved productive either about 90% or about 30% of the time.

Sequenced sample: PBMCs. The receptor was derived from a man aged 35 to 55 in good health and CMV-seropositive.

CDR3 nucleotides: TGTGCCAGCAGCTTGGACAAGAACTATGGCTACACCTTC. It codes for CASSLDKNYGYTF. The V call is TRBV5-4, the J call TRBJ1-2; D is ambiguous. Germline loops: CDR1 SGHNT, CDR2 YYREEE (reference sequence). The length of the CDR3 is 13 residues. V was pared by 0 bases and J by 2 bases, with 5 bases between.